Listed below are T cell receptor beta chains from one sample, sequenced in a study of T-cell reconstitution after alpha-beta-depleted transplantation in children. MiXCR, applied by TCRdb to the PCR reads, yields one record per CDR3 protein. Of just over 350,000 distinct CDR3 sequences listed, roughly 15% were seen once; the top ten hold about 4%. Sequenced material: PBMCs, taken from the stem cell graft. These receptor sequences come from a human donor who donated a stem cell graft to a child with Fanconi anemia. The CDR3 runs from the conserved cysteine through the conserved F or W. D genes are given only for firm matches. Expanded clones are given a class, and other clones once, few, many or no size at all.

j_gene | v_gene | d_gene | abundance | CDR3nt | CDR3aa
TRBJ1-2 | TRBV27 | . | few | TGTGCCAGCAGGGGGGGGACCGACGAGTATAACTATGGCTACACCTTC | CASRGGTDEYNYGYTF
TRBJ2-5 | TRBV11-2 | . | few | TGTGCCAGCAGCTCCAGGAGGCGGTGGGAGACCCAGTACTTC | CASSSRRRWETQYF
TRBJ2-2 | TRBV20-1 | . | . | TGCTGTGCTTTCCCTGGGGACCTAAACACCGGGGAGCTGTTTTTT | CCAFPGDLNTGELFF
TRBJ2-1 | TRBV5-1 | . | many | TGCGCCAGCAGCTTGGTTATTGGGGATGAGCAGTTCTTC | CASSLVIGDEQFF
TRBJ1-1 | TRBV11-2 | . | . | TGTGCCAGCAGCTTAGAGTGGACGAACACTGAAGCTTTCTTT | CASSLEWTNTEAFF
TRBJ1-4 | TRBV29-1 | . | many | TGCAGCGCTTCGGAGCAGGGGTCGGGAAAACTGTTTTTT | CSASEQGSGKLFF
TRBJ1-1 | TRBV4-1 | . | once | TGCGCCAGCAGCCCTTCGACAGGCAAGAACACTGAAGCTTTCTTT | CASSPSTGKNTEAFF
TRBJ1-1 | TRBV4-2 | . | . | TGTGCCAGCAGCCAAGATCTGGTTGGGGACACTGAAGCTTTCTTT | CASSQDLVGDTEAFF
TRBJ1-5 | TRBV4-1 | . | few | TGCGCCAGCAGCCACCGGACGGATAGCAATCAGCCCCAGCATTTT | CASSHRTDSNQPQHF
TRBJ2-7 | TRBV6-2/TRBV6-3 | TRBD1 | few | TGTGCCAGCAGTAAGACAGGGTTCACCTACGAGCAGTACTTC | CASSKTGFTYEQYF
TRBJ2-2 | TRBV24-1 | TRBD1 | few | TGTGCCACCAGTGAGGGGACAGGCGTATACGGGGAGCTGTTTTTT | CATSEGTGVYGELFF
TRBJ2-1 | TRBV6-2/TRBV6-3 | TRBD2 | . | TGTGCCAGCAGATCTCCGACTAGCGGGGGGCGTAATGAGCAGTTCTTC | CASRSPTSGGRNEQFF